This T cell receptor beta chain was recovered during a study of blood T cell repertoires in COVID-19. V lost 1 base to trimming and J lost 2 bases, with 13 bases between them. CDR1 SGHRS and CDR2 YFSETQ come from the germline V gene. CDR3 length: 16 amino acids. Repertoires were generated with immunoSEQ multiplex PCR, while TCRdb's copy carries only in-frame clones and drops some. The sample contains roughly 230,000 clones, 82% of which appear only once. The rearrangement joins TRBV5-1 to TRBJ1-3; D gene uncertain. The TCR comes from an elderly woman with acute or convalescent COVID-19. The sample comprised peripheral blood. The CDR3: CASSLQPTGTGNTIYF. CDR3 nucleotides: TGCGCCAGCAGCTTGCAGCCCACCGGGACTGGAAACACCATATATTTT.